The rows below give T cell receptor beta chains drawn from one sample of a study of cytomegalovirus exposure and HLA in healthy donors. Here immunoSEQ multiplex PCR was the method, and the copy in TCRdb shows in-frame clones only, minus some. Of over 150,000 clones listed, more than 85% were seen once; the top ten hold roughly 0.23%. The sample was PBMCs. These receptors were taken from a girl under three years old in good health and CMV-seronegative. CDR3s include the opening cysteine and the closing phenylalanine or tryptophan. Each record gives: CDR3 protein, CDR3 DNA, V gene, D gene, clone size, J gene. A D gene is named only where the DNA matches it firmly. The size field is filled for only some rows; it gives once, few, many or a size class.

CDR3: CASSAGQGANYEQYF; DNA: TGCGCCAGCAGCGCTGGACAGGGGGCTAACTACGAGCAGTACTTC; V: TRBV10-2; D: TRBD1; size: -; J: TRBJ2-7
CDR3: CASWRDSNQPQHF; DNA: TGTGCCAGCTGGAGGGACAGCAATCAGCCCCAGCATTTT; V: TRBV6-1; D: -; size: -; J: TRBJ1-5
CDR3: CASSQESWGRKVPNTEAFF; DNA: TGCGCCAGCAGCCAAGAAAGTTGGGGGCGGAAGGTTCCTAACACTGAAGCTTTCTTT; V: TRBV4-1; D: -; size: -; J: TRBJ1-1
CDR3: CASSPGGSSEQFF; DNA: TGTGCCAGCAGCCCCGGAGGTAGCTCTGAGCAGTTCTTC; V: TRBV7-3; D: -; size: -; J: TRBJ2-1
CDR3: CATSGTVTDTQYF; DNA: TGTGCCACCTCCGGGACAGTCACAGATACGCAGTATTTT; V: TRBV6-1; D: TRBD1; size: -; J: TRBJ2-3
CDR3: CASSKEWIRLAGESYEQYF; DNA: TGTGCCAGCAGCAAAGAATGGATTCGGCTAGCGGGAGAGTCCTACGAGCAGTACTTC; V: TRBV21-1; D: -; size: -; J: TRBJ2-7
CDR3: CASSVSRALNTEAFF; DNA: TGTGCCAGCAGTGTCTCCAGAGCGTTAAACACTGAAGCTTTCTTT; V: TRBV25-1; D: -; size: -; J: TRBJ1-1
CDR3: CASSRGTVEHF; DNA: TGTGCCAGCAGCCGCGGGACAGTTGAACACTTC; V: TRBV7-9; D: -; size: -; J: TRBJ2-7
CDR3: CASSSRLAGGWADTQYF; DNA: TGTGCCAGCAGCTCTCGACTAGCGGGAGGGTGGGCAGATACGCAGTATTTT; V: TRBV7-2; D: TRBD2; size: -; J: TRBJ2-3
CDR3: CASKRVYGYTF; DNA: TGTGCCAGCAAGAGGGTTTATGGCTACACCTTC; V: TRBV27; D: -; size: -; J: TRBJ1-2
CDR3: CASSPGDNPTYEQYF; DNA: TGTGCCAGCAGTCCCGGGGATAACCCCACCTACGAGCAGTACTTC; V: TRBV6-1; D: -; size: -; J: TRBJ2-7
CDR3: CASSWGHTSPLHF; DNA: TGCGCCAGCAGTTGGGGACACACTTCACCCCTCCACTTT; V: TRBV5-1; D: -; size: few; J: TRBJ1-6
CDR3: CASSELGQGKQYF; DNA: TGTGCCAGCAGTGAACTGGGCCAGGGAAAGCAGTACTTC; V: TRBV6-1; D: -; size: -; J: TRBJ2-7
CDR3: CASSAWRAQETQYF; DNA: TGTGCCAGCAGTGCCTGGAGGGCCCAAGAGACCCAGTACTTC; V: TRBV2; D: -; size: -; J: TRBJ2-5
CDR3: CASSPGTALEGYTF; DNA: TGCGCCAGCAGCCCGGGGACAGCCCTCGAAGGCTACACCTTC; V: TRBV5-1; D: TRBD1; size: -; J: TRBJ1-2
CDR3: CASSVGTSGQETQYF; DNA: TGTGCCAGCAGCGTAGGGACTAGCGGTCAAGAGACCCAGTACTTC; V: TRBV2; D: TRBD2; size: -; J: TRBJ2-5
CDR3: CASSLGQSISYEQYF; DNA: TGTGCCAGCAGCTTAGGACAGTCTATCTCCTACGAGCAGTACTTC; V: TRBV13; D: -; size: -; J: TRBJ2-7